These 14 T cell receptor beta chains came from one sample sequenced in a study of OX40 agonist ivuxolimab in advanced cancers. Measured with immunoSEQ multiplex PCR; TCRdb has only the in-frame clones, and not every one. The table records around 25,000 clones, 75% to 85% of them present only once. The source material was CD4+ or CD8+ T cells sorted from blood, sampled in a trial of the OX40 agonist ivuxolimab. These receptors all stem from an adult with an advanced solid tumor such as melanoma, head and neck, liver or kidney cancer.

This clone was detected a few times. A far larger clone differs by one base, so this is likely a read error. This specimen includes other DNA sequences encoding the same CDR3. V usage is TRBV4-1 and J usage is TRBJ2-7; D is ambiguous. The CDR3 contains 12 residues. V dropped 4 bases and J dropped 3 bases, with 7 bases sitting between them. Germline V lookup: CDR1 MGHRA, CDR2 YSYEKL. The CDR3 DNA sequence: TGCGCCAGCAGCCCGGGTGGCTACGAGCAGTACTTC. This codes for CASSPGGYEQYF.

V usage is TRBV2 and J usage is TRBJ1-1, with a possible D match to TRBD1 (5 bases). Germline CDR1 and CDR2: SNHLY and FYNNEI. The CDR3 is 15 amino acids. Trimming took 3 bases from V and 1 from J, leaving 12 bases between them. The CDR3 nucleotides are TGTGCCAGCAGTGAGGCAGGGTCCGAGAACACTGAAGCTTTCTTT. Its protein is CASSEAGSENTEAFF.

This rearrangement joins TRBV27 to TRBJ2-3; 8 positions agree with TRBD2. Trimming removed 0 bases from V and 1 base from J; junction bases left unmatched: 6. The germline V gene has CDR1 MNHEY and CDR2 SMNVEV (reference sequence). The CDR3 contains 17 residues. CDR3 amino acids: CASSLSVLAGRTDTQYF. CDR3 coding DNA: TGTGCCAGCAGTTTATCGGTTCTAGCGGGTCGCACAGATACGCAGTATTTT.

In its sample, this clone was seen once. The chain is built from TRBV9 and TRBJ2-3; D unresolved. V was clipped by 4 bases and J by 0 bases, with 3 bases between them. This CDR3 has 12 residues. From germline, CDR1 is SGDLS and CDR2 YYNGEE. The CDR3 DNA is TGTGCCAGCAGCCTTAGCACAGATACGCAGTATTTT. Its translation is CASSLSTDTQYF.

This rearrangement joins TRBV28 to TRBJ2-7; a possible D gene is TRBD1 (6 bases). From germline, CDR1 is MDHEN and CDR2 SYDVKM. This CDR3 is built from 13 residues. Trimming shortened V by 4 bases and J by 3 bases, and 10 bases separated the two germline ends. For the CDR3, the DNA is TGTGCCAGCAGTTCCCTAGGGGGCTACGAGCAGTACTTC. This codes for CASSSLGGYEQYF.

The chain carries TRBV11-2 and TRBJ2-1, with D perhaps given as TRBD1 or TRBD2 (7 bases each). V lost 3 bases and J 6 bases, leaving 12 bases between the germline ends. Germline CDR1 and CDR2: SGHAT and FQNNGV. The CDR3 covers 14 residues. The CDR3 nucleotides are TGTGCCAGCAGCTTTACAGGGGAGGGCAATGAGCAGTTCTTC. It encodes CASSFTGEGNEQFF.

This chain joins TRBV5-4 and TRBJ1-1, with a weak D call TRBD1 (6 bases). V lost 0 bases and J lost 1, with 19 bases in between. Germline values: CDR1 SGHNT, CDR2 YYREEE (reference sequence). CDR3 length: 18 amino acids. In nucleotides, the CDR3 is TGTGCCAGCAGCTTGGCCTACTTCGGGGGGCCGAAGAACACTGAAGCTTTCTTT. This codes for CASSLAYFGGPKNTEAFF.

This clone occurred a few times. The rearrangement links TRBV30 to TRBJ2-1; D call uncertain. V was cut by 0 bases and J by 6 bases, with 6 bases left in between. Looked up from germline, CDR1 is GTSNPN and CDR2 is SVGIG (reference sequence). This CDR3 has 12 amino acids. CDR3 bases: TGTGCCTGGAGTGTGGGCAGCAATGAGCAGTTCTTC. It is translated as CAWSVGSNEQFF.

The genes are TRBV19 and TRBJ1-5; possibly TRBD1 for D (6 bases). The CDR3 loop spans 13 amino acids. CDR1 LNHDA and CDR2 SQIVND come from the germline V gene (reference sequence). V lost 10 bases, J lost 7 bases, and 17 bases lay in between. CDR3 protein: CATSDAQGQPQHF. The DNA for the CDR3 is TGTGCCACTTCCGACGCACAGGGACAGCCCCAGCATTTT.

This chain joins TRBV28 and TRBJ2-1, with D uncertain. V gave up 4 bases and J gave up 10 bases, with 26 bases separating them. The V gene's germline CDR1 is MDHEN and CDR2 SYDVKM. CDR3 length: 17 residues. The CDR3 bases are TGTGCCAGCAGTTCACCCCCCCGGGCCGGGTTTGTGTCGGAGCAGTTCTTC. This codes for CASSSPPRAGFVSEQFF.

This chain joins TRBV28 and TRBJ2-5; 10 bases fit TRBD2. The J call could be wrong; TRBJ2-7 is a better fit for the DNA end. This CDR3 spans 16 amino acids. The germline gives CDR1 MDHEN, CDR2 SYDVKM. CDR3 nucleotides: TGTGCCAGCAGTCCGCGGACTAGCGGTCCCTCCTACGAGCAGTACTTC. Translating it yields CASSPRTSGPSYEQYF.

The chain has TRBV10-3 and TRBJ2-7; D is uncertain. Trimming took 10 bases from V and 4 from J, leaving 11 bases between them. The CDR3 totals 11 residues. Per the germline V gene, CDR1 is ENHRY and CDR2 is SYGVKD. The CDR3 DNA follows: TGTGCCACCGGCGCGGAATACGAGCAGTACTTC. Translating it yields CATGAEYEQYF.

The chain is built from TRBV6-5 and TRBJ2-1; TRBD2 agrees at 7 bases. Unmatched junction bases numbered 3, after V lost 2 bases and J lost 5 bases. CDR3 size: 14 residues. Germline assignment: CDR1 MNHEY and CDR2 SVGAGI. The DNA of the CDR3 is TGTGCCAGCAGTTACCTGGGACTAAACAATGAGCAGTTCTTC. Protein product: CASSYLGLNNEQFF.

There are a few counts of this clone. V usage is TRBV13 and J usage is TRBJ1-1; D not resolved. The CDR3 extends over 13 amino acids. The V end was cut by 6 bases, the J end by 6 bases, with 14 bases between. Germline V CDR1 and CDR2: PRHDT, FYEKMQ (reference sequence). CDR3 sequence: CASRFRGSPEAFF. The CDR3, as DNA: TGTGCCAGCAGGTTCCGGGGTTCCCCTGAAGCTTTCTTT. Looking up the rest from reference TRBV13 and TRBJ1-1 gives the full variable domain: AAGVIQSPRHLIKEKRETATLKCYPIPRHDTVYWYQQGPGQDPQFLISFYEKMQSDKGSIPDRFSAQQFSDYHSELNMSSLELGDSALYFCASRFRGSPEAFFGQGTRLTVV.